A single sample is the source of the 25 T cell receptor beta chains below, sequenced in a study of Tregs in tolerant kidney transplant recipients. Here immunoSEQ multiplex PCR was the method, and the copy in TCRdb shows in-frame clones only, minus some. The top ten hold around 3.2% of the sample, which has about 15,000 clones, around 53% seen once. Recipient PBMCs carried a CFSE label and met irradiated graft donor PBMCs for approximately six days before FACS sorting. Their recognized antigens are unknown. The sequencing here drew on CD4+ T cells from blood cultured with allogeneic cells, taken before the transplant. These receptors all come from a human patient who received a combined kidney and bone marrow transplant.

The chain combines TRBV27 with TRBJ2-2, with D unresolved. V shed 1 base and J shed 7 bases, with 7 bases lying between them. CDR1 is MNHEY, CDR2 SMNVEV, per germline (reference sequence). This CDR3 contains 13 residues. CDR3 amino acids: CASSLLFNGELFF. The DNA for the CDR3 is TGTGCCAGCAGTTTATTGTTTAACGGGGAGCTGTTTTTT.

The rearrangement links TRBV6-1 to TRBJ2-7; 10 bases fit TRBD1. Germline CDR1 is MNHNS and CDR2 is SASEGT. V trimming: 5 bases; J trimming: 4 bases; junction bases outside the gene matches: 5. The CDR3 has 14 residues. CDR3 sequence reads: CASSTRTGGYEQYF. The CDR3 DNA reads TGTGCCAGCAGTACACGGACAGGGGGATACGAGCAGTACTTC.

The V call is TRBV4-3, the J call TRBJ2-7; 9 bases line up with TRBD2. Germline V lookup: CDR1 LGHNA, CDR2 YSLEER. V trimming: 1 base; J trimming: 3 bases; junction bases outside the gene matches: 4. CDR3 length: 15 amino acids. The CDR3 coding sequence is TGCGCCAGCAGCCAAGTTGCGGGAGGGATCTACGAGCAGTACTTC. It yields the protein CASSQVAGGIYEQYF.

As DNA, the CDR3 is TGTGCTAGTGGTTTGGCCAACCGGGACAGGGGGCACGGTACTGAAGCTTTCTTT. Protein: CASGLANRDRGHGTEAFF. The V and J genes are TRBV12-5 and TRBJ1-1, with 12 bases lining up with TRBD1. Germline V gene sequence: CDR1 LGHNT, CDR2 FRNRAP. The CDR3 sequence is 18 residues long. The ends lost 1 base at V and 5 bases at J; junction bases unmatched: 11.

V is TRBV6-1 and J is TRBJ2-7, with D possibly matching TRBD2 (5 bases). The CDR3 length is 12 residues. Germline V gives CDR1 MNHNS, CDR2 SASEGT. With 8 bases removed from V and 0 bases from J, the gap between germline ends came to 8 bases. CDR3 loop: CASGRGSYEQYF. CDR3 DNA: TGTGCCAGCGGGAGAGGCTCCTACGAGCAGTACTTC.

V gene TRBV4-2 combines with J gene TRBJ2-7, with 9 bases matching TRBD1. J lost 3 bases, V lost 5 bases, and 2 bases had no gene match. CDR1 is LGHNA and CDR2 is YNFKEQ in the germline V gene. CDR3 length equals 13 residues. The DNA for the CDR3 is TGTGCCAGCAGCTGGGGACAGGGCTACGAGCAGTACTTC. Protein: CASSWGQGYEQYF.

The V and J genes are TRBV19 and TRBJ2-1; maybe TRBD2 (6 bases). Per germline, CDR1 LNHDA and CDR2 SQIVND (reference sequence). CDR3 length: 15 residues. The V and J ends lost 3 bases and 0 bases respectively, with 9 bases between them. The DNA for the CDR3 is TGTGCCAGTAGTATTCTGGGGGGCTCCTACAATGAGCAGTTCTTC. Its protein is CASSILGGSYNEQFF.

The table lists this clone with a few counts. CDR3 region: CASSQSGTGYEKLFF. The CDR3 DNA follows: TGTGCCAGCAGTCAGTCCGGGACAGGGTATGAAAAACTGTTTTTT. V gene TRBV11-2 combines with J gene TRBJ1-4; TRBD1 agrees at 9 bases. With 6 bases clipped from V and 6 bases from J, the junction kept 8 bases outside the gene matches. This CDR3 is built from 15 residues. Germline loops: CDR1 SGHAT, CDR2 FQNNGV.

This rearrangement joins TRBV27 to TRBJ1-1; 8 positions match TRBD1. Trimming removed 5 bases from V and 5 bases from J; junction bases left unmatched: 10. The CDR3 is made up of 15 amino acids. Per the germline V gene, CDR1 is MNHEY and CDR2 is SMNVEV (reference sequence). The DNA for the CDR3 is TGTGCCAGCAGTCTAAGCAGGGGGCGCGGGACTGAAGCTTTCTTT. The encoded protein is CASSLSRGRGTEAFF.

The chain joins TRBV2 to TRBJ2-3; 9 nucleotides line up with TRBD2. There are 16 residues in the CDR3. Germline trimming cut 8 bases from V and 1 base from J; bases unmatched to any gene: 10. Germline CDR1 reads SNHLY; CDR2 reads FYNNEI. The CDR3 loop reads CASAANGGGGTDTQYF. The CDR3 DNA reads TGTGCCAGCGCAGCGAATGGCGGGGGGGGCACAGATACGCAGTATTTT.

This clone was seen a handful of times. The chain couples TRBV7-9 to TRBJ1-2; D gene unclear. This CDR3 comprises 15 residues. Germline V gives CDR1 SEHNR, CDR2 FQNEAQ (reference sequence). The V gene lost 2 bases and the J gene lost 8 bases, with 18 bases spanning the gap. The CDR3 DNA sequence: TGTGCCAGCAGCTTAACGCCAGAGGGTCAGCGGGGCTACACCTTC. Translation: CASSLTPEGQRGYTF.

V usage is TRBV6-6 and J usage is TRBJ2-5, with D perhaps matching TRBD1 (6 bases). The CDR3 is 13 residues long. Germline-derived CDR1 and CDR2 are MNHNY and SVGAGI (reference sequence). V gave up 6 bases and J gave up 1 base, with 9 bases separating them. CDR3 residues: CASSGTFQETQYF. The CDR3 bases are TGTGCCAGCAGCGGGACATTCCAAGAGACCCAGTACTTC.

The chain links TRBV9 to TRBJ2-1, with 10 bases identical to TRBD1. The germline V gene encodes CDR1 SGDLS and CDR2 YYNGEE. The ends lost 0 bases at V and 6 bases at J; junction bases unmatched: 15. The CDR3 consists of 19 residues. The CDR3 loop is CASSVVDRGWAQTPNEQFF. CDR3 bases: TGTGCCAGCAGCGTAGTGGACAGGGGGTGGGCCCAGACGCCCAATGAGCAGTTCTTC.

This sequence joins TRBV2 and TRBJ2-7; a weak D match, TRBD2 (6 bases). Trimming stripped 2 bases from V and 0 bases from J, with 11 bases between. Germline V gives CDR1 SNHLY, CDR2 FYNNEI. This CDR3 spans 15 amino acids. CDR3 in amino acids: CASSEPRGFSYEQYF. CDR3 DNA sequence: TGTGCCAGCAGTGAACCGCGGGGCTTCTCCTACGAGCAGTACTTC.

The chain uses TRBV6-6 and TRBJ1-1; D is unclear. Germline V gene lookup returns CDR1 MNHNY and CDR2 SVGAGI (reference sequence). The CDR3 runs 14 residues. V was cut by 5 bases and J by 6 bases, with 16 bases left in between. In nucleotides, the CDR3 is TGTGCCAGCAGTCTCCCGGGTTTTAGACCTGAAGCTTTCTTT. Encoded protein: CASSLPGFRPEAFF.

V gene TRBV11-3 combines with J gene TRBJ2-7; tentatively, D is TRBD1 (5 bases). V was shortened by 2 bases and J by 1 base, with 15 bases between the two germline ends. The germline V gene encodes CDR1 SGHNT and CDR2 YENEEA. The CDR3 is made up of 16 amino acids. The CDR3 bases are TGTGCCAGCAGCTTATGGGGCAGCCGATTGTCCTACGAGCAGTACTTC. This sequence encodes CASSLWGSRLSYEQYF.

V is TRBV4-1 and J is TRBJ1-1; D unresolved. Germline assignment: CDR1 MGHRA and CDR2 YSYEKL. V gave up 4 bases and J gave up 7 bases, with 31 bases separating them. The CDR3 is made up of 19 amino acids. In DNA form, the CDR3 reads TGCGCCAGCAGCCGATACTCATTAAGAGAGCTGAATAGCCCCATTGAAGCTTTCTTT. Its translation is CASSRYSLRELNSPIEAFF.

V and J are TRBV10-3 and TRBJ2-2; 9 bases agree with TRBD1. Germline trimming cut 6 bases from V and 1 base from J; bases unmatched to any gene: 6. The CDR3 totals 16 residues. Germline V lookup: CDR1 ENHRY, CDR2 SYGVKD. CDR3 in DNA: TGTGCCATCAGCCTGCCGGGACAGGGGAACACCGGGGAGCTGTTTTTT. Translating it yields CAISLPGQGNTGELFF.

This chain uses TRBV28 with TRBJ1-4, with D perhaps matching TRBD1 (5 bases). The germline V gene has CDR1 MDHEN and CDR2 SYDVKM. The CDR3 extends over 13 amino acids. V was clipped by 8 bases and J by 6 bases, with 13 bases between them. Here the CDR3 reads CASQPRQYEKLFF. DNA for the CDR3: TGTGCCAGCCAACCCCGACAGTATGAAAAACTGTTTTTT.

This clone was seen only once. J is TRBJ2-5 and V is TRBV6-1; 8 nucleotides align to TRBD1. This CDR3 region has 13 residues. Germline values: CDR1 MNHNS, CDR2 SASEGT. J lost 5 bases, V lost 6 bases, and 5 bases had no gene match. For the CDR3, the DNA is TGTGCCAGCAGCCCGACAGGGGTGGAGACCCAGTACTTC. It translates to CASSPTGVETQYF.

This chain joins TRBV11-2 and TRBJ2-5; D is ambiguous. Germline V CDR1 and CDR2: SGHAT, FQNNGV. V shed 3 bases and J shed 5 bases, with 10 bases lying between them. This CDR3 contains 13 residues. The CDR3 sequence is CASSFGASETQYF. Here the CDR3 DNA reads TGTGCCAGCAGCTTCGGAGCTTCCGAGACCCAGTACTTC.

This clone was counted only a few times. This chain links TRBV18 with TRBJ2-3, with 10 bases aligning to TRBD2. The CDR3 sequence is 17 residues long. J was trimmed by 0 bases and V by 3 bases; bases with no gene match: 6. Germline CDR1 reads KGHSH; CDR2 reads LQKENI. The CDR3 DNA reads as TGTGCCAGCTCACCTCTTGGAGCGGGGGGGAGCACAGATACGCAGTATTTT. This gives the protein CASSPLGAGGSTDTQYF.

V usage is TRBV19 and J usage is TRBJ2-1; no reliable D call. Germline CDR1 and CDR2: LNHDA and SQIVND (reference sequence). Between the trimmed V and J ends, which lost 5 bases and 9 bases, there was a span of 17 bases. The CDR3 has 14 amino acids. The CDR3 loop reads CASSPSGGVFEQFF. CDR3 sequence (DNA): TGTGCCAGTAGTCCCAGTGGCGGTGTGTTTGAGCAGTTCTTC.

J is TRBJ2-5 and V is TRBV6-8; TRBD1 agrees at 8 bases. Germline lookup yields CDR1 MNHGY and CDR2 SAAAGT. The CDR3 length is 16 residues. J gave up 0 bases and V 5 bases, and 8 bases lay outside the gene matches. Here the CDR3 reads CASSRPGQANQETQYF. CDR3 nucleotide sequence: TGTGCCAGCAGTCGACCGGGACAGGCGAACCAAGAGACCCAGTACTTC.

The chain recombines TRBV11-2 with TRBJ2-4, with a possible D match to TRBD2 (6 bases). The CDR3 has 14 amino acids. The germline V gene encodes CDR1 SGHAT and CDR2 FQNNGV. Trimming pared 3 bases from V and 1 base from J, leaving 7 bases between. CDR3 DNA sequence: TGTGCCAGCAGCTTGGGGGGTGCCAAAAACATTCAGTACTTC. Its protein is CASSLGGAKNIQYF.